A selection of T cell receptor beta chains follows, all from one sample in a study of a mutant IDH1 vaccine in newly diagnosed glioma. Produced via immunoSEQ multiplex PCR; TCRdb's table is partial and in-frame only. In the table there are 50,000 to 70,000 clones, under 90% of which are singletons. What these receptors recognize is not known. This material consisted of PBMCs, taken from a glioma patient whose treatment included an IDH1 peptide vaccine. The origin of the receptors is a man between 18 and 29 years old with glioma. The CDR3 runs from the conserved cysteine through the conserved F or W. Each record gives: V gene, J gene, D gene, clone size, CDR3 protein, CDR3 DNA. The D gene is left open where the match is weak. Clone size is not always given. Where it is, it says once, few, many or a class for expanded clones.

V: TRBV5-1
J: TRBJ2-1
D: NA
size: NA
CDR3: CASSRSSKWNEQFF
DNA: TGCGCCAGCAGCCGCTCCAGTAAGTGGAATGAGCAGTTCTTC

V: TRBV9
J: TRBJ1-1
D: NA
size: few
CDR3: CASSDEGSEAFF
DNA: TGTGCCAGCAGCGACGAGGGGTCTGAAGCTTTCTTT

V: TRBV18
J: TRBJ1-2
D: TRBD1
size: NA
CDR3: CASSPDRAYGYTF
DNA: TGTGCCAGCTCACCCGACAGGGCCTATGGCTACACCTTC

V: TRBV30
J: TRBJ2-5
D: TRBD1
size: NA
CDR3: CAWSVTGARGETQYF
DNA: TGTGCCTGGAGCGTGACAGGGGCCAGAGGGGAGACCCAGTACTTC

V: TRBV5-4
J: TRBJ1-2
D: TRBD1
size: NA
CDR3: CASSSPDRALMGGYTF
DNA: TGTGCCAGCAGCTCACCGGACAGGGCGTTGATGGGAGGCTACACCTTC

V: TRBV6-6
J: TRBJ1-1
D: NA
size: once
CDR3: CASTRVQRGTEAFF
DNA: TGTGCCAGCACCCGCGTCCAAAGAGGGACTGAAGCTTTCTTT

V: TRBV19
J: TRBJ1-1
D: NA
size: NA
CDR3: CATGRGGNTEAFF
DNA: TGTGCCACCGGCCGAGGGGGTAACACTGAAGCTTTCTTT

V: TRBV6-5
J: TRBJ1-1
D: NA
size: once
CDR3: CASSYVGRSEAFF
DNA: TGTGCCAGCAGTTACGTTGGGAGGTCTGAAGCTTTCTTT

V: TRBV7-9
J: TRBJ1-3
D: NA
size: NA
CDR3: CASSFRDGNTIYF
DNA: TGTGCCAGCAGCTTCCGGGATGGAAACACCATATATTTT

V: TRBV28
J: TRBJ1-5
D: NA
size: NA
CDR3: CASSLWVRSGNQPQHF
DNA: TGTGCCAGCAGTTTATGGGTCAGGAGCGGGAATCAGCCCCAGCATTTT

V: TRBV9
J: TRBJ1-4
D: NA
size: few
CDR3: CASSEGLLDEKLFF
DNA: TGTGCCAGCAGCGAGGGGCTACTGGATGAAAAACTGTTTTTT

V: TRBV11-3
J: TRBJ2-2
D: TRBD2
size: NA
CDR3: CASSSNSGMELFF
DNA: TGTGCCAGCAGCTCCAATAGCGGGATGGAGCTGTTTTTT

V: TRBV4-2
J: TRBJ1-2
D: NA
size: NA
CDR3: CASSHRTADYGYTF
DNA: TGTGCCAGCAGCCACAGGACAGCAGACTATGGCTACACCTTC

V: TRBV19
J: TRBJ2-7
D: NA
size: NA
CDR3: CASSITPTYEQYF
DNA: TGTGCCAGTAGTATAACACCCACCTACGAGCAGTACTTC

V: TRBV7-2
J: TRBJ1-5
D: TRBD1
size: NA
CDR3: CASSWDRGNQPQHF
DNA: TGTGCCAGCAGCTGGGACAGGGGCAATCAGCCCCAGCATTTT

V: TRBV4-1
J: TRBJ1-5
D: TRBD1
size: NA
CDR3: CASSPRQGSGDDQPQHF
DNA: TGCGCCAGCAGCCCTAGACAGGGAAGTGGCGATGATCAGCCCCAGCATTTT

V: TRBV4-2
J: TRBJ2-7
D: TRBD1
size: NA
CDR3: CASSHLGKSGGEQYF
DNA: TGTGCCAGCAGCCACCTCGGGAAGTCAGGGGGCGAGCAGTACTTC

V: TRBV4-2
J: TRBJ1-1
D: NA
size: NA
CDR3: CASSARPGSTEAFF
DNA: TGTGCCAGCAGCGCCCGCCCAGGGAGCACTGAAGCTTTCTTT

V: TRBV5-6
J: TRBJ1-2
D: NA
size: once
CDR3: CASRGSTYGYTF
DNA: TGTGCCAGCAGGGGGAGCACCTATGGCTACACCTTC

V: TRBV7-9
J: TRBJ2-7
D: NA
size: once
CDR3: CASSLTGHEQYF
DNA: TGTGCCAGCAGCTTGACAGGTCACGAGCAGTACTTC

V: TRBV2
J: TRBJ2-5
D: NA
size: NA
CDR3: CASSAELAWQETQYF
DNA: TGTGCCAGCAGTGCCGAACTAGCTTGGCAAGAGACCCAGTACTTC

V: TRBV2
J: TRBJ1-1
D: NA
size: NA
CDR3: CASSDNWGTEAFF
DNA: TGTGCCAGCAGTGATAATTGGGGGACTGAAGCTTTCTTT

V: TRBV5-1
J: TRBJ2-7
D: TRBD1
size: NA
CDR3: CASNPTGGWPYEQYF
DNA: TGCGCCAGCAACCCCACAGGGGGTTGGCCCTACGAGCAGTACTTC

V: TRBV5-1
J: TRBJ2-3
D: TRBD2
size: NA
CDR3: CASSPGLAGGTDTQYF
DNA: TGCGCCAGCAGCCCCGGACTAGCGGGAGGTACAGATACGCAGTATTTT

V: TRBV4-1
J: TRBJ2-7
D: TRBD1
size: once
CDR3: CASSQVDRAYEQYF
DNA: TGCGCCAGCAGCCAAGTGGACAGGGCCTACGAGCAGTACTTC

V: TRBV27
J: TRBJ2-7
D: NA
size: NA
CDR3: CASSLFLGSHEQYF
DNA: TGTGCCAGCAGTTTATTCCTTGGGAGCCACGAGCAGTACTTC

V: TRBV18
J: TRBJ1-1
D: NA
size: few
CDR3: CASSPQGSSVF
DNA: TGTGCCAGCTCACCTCAGGGTTCTAGTGTCTTT

V: TRBV6-1
J: TRBJ1-3
D: TRBD1
size: NA
CDR3: CASSARQGVSGNTIYF
DNA: TGTGCCAGCAGTGCCAGACAGGGGGTCTCTGGAAACACCATATATTTT

V: TRBV30
J: TRBJ1-3
D: NA
size: NA
CDR3: CAWTRRGGISGNTIYF
DNA: TGTGCCTGGACCCGGAGGGGGGGGATCTCTGGAAACACCATATATTTT

V: TRBV4-2
J: TRBJ1-5
D: NA
size: once
CDR3: CASSQDLGRINQPQHF
DNA: TGTGCCAGCAGCCAAGATTTAGGACGGATCAATCAGCCCCAGCATTTT

V: TRBV29-1
J: TRBJ2-3
D: NA
size: NA
CDR3: CSVARGRGDTQYF
DNA: TGCAGCGTGGCCCGGGGCAGGGGAGATACGCAGTATTTT

V: TRBV10-3
J: TRBJ1-2
D: NA
size: NA
CDR3: CAISAGNYGYTF
DNA: TGTGCCATCAGTGCAGGGAACTATGGCTACACCTTC

V: TRBV19
J: TRBJ1-5
D: TRBD1
size: NA
CDR3: CASSIPDRDQGGQPQHF
DNA: TGTGCCAGTAGTATCCCGGACAGGGATCAGGGGGGTCAGCCCCAGCATTTT

V: TRBV6-5
J: TRBJ1-4
D: NA
size: once
CDR3: CASTLRGDPSEKLFF
DNA: TGTGCCAGCACCCTGCGGGGCGACCCGTCGGAAAAACTGTTTTTT

V: TRBV20-1
J: TRBJ1-1
D: TRBD1
size: NA
CDR3: CRTGADTEAFF
DNA: TGCAGGACAGGGGCGGACACTGAAGCTTTCTTT

V: TRBV9
J: TRBJ2-3
D: TRBD2
size: NA
CDR3: CASSTRGGHESTDTQYF
DNA: TGTGCCAGCAGCACCCGGGGGGGACACGAAAGCACAGATACGCAGTATTTT

V: TRBV27
J: TRBJ2-7
D: TRBD2
size: NA
CDR3: CASRKGLAGNLYEQYF
DNA: TGTGCCAGCAGGAAGGGACTAGCGGGGAATCTCTACGAGCAGTACTTC

V: TRBV5-4
J: TRBJ1-2
D: NA
size: NA
CDR3: CASSFEVPGRGYTF
DNA: TGTGCCAGCAGCTTCGAGGTGCCAGGGCGCGGCTACACCTTC

V: TRBV5-8
J: TRBJ1-1
D: NA
size: NA
CDR3: CASSGGIVNTEAFF
DNA: TGTGCCAGCAGCGGGGGGATCGTGAACACTGAAGCTTTCTTT

V: TRBV7-3
J: TRBJ2-2
D: NA
size: NA
CDR3: CASSSVENTGELFF
DNA: TGTGCCAGCAGCTCCGTCGAGAACACCGGGGAGCTGTTTTTT

V: TRBV9
J: TRBJ1-1
D: TRBD1
size: NA
CDR3: CASSALQGMNTEAFF
DNA: TGTGCCAGCAGCGCCCTACAGGGGATGAACACTGAAGCTTTCTTT

V: TRBV29-1
J: TRBJ2-4
D: TRBD1
size: NA
CDR3: CSVEGGQGADIQYF
DNA: TGCAGCGTTGAAGGGGGACAGGGGGCGGACATTCAGTACTTC

V: TRBV7-2
J: TRBJ2-2
D: NA
size: NA
CDR3: CASSLVRSTGELFF
DNA: TGTGCCAGCAGCTTAGTCAGGTCCACCGGGGAGCTGTTTTTT

V: TRBV7-9
J: TRBJ1-5
D: NA
size: NA
CDR3: CASSLGPVNQPQHF
DNA: TGTGCCAGCAGCCTTGGACCCGTCAATCAGCCCCAGCATTTT

V: TRBV6-5
J: TRBJ1-2
D: TRBD1
size: NA
CDR3: CASSLTGTAYGYTF
DNA: TGTGCCAGCAGCCTCACCGGGACAGCGTATGGCTACACCTTC

V: TRBV10-2
J: TRBJ2-3
D: NA
size: few
CDR3: CASSESEDTQYF
DNA: TGCGCCAGCAGTGAGTCGGAAGATACGCAGTATTTT

V: TRBV6-1
J: TRBJ1-3
D: TRBD1
size: NA
CDR3: CASSRGATGNTIYF
DNA: TGTGCCAGCAGCAGGGGGGCTACTGGAAACACCATATATTTT

V: TRBV28
J: TRBJ2-1
D: NA
size: NA
CDR3: CASSWPTEQFF
DNA: TGTGCCAGCAGTTGGCCTACCGAGCAGTTCTTC

V: TRBV30
J: TRBJ2-3
D: NA
size: NA
CDR3: CAFRDGRNRGTDTQYF
DNA: TGTGCCTTCCGGGACGGGCGGAACCGGGGCACAGATACGCAGTATTTT

V: TRBV19
J: TRBJ2-3
D: NA
size: NA
CDR3: CATGPGASTDTQYF
DNA: TGTGCCACCGGCCCGGGAGCCAGCACAGATACGCAGTATTTT

V: TRBV7-8
J: TRBJ1-4
D: NA
size: NA
CDR3: CASSTNRGRNEKLFF
DNA: TGTGCCAGCAGCACTAACCGGGGCCGAAATGAAAAACTGTTTTTT

V: TRBV5-1
J: TRBJ2-1
D: NA
size: NA
CDR3: CASSLDSTVEQFF
DNA: TGCGCCAGCAGCCTCGACAGTACTGTTGAGCAGTTCTTC